This T cell receptor beta chain appears in the sequencing data of a study of T cell responses to AZD1222 COVID-19 vaccine. The germline gives CDR1 MNHEY, CDR2 SMNVEV (reference sequence). The CDR3 has 15 amino acids. Trimming cost V 4 bases and J 4 bases; bases outside gene matches: 4. Only in-frame clones appear in the TCRdb table, and some are missing; sequencing was by immunoSEQ multiplex PCR. The data show about 130,000 clones, with over 70% seen just once and less than 6.5% held by the top ten. General study findings and limits: Females made up more of the donors, who were largely white British, and clonal diversity may have come out too low.

Details on this clone: The target antigen is unknown.

The material was peripheral blood, obtained on day 0 of AZD1222 vaccination. This sequence was found in an adult in good health. The rearrangement uses TRBV27 and TRBJ1-2; 12 bases are shared with TRBD1. The CDR3 here is CASSSGTGGGYGYTF. CDR3 sequence (DNA): TGTGCCAGCAGTTCAGGGACAGGGGGCGGCTATGGCTACACCTTC.